What follows are 28 T cell receptor beta chains derived from one specimen sequenced in a study of blood T cells in healthy people across ages. Then a second PCR, running roughly 7 to 11 cycles, was carried out with a sample-barcoded 5' primer and a J-beta primer mix. Each CDR3 protein is one row after TCRdb ran MiXCR on the 5' RACE reads. The table shows approximately 680,000 distinct CDR3 sequences, with about a third occurring only once. The sample consisted of blood. The receptors originated from a woman over 75 in good health.

The chain has TRBV6-1 and TRBJ2-3; 10 bases match TRBD2. Germline V CDR1 and CDR2: MNHNS, SASEGT. V gave up 8 bases and J gave up 4 bases; unmatched junction bases: 6. This CDR3 spans 14 amino acids. The CDR3 DNA follows: TGTGCCAGCTCGCCTAGCGGGGGATCAGATACGCAGTATTTT. It encodes CASSPSGGSDTQYF.

There are many counts of this clonotype. This rearrangement joins TRBV12-3 or TRBV12-4 to TRBJ2-5; 8 bases agree with TRBD2. The CDR3 totals 18 residues. The ends lost 5 bases at V and 7 bases at J; junction bases unmatched: 21. The CDR3, as DNA: TGTGCCAGCAGTCCTGGGGGAGAGGCGGGGGGCGCCTTAGGGACCCAGTACTTC. This translates into CASSPGGEAGGALGTQYF.

This clonotype was detected only a few times. The chain recombines TRBV7-2 with TRBJ1-3; D gene ambiguous. The CDR3 runs 16 residues. V lost 1 base to trimming and J lost 0 bases, with 10 bases between them. Germline assignment: CDR1 SGHTA and CDR2 FQGNSA. The CDR3 sequence: CASSLVSHRSGNTIYF. CDR3 nucleotides: TGTGCCAGCAGCTTAGTGTCCCACCGCTCTGGAAACACCATATATTTT.

A note on this clonotype: Possible read error: a much larger clone is one base away. V gene TRBV6-1 combines with J gene TRBJ1-1, with D uncertain. Trimming removed 2 bases from V and 0 bases from J, with 7 bases in between. The CDR3 length is 14 residues. Germline CDR1 reads MNHNS; CDR2 reads SASEGT. The CDR3 here is CASSEYDVNTEAFF. CDR3 DNA: TGTGCCAGCAGTGAATATGATGTGAACACTGAAGCTTTCTTT.

This clonotype appeared many times. The chain recombines TRBV29-1 with TRBJ2-1, with unresolved D. V was trimmed by 2 bases and J by 9 bases, leaving 8 bases between them. Per germline, CDR1 SQVTM and CDR2 ANQGSEA. The CDR3 covers 11 residues. The CDR3: CSVELVGEQFF. DNA for the CDR3: TGCAGCGTTGAACTAGTAGGTGAGCAGTTCTTC.

The chain uses TRBV10-3 and TRBJ2-3, with a possible D match to TRBD2 (5 bases). The CDR3 sequence is 13 residues long. Germline V gene lookup returns CDR1 ENHRY and CDR2 SYGVKD. V was shortened by 6 bases and J by 0 bases, with 7 bases between the two germline ends. CDR3 DNA sequence: TGTGCCATCAGGGGCGGGAGCACAGATACGCAGTATTTT. Amino acids: CAIRGGSTDTQYF.

Comments on this clonotype: The junction departs from the called germline gene at one end, perhaps through a read error. The chain carries TRBV2 and TRBJ1-6, with D perhaps matching TRBD1 (5 bases). The CDR3 runs to 14 residues. Germline CDR1 is SNHLY and CDR2 is FYNNEI. The CDR3 DNA follows: TGTGCCAGCAGTGAAGTTCCAGGGCGGGCACCCCCCCACTTT. Its translation is CASSEVPGRAPPHF.

A note on this clonotype: The junction shows a germline mismatch at one end, possibly a read error. This CDR3 is CASGLNTGGSSEQFF. The DNA of the CDR3 is TGCGCCAGCGGCTTGAATACAGGGGGCTCATCTGAGCAGTTCTTC. The chain recombines TRBV5-1 with TRBJ2-1, with 9 bases aligning to TRBD1. Per the germline V gene, CDR1 is SGHRS and CDR2 is YFSETQ. There are 15 residues in the CDR3.

The genes are TRBV15 and TRBJ2-3, with 7 bases fitting TRBD1. From germline, CDR1 is LNHNV and CDR2 YYDKDF (reference sequence). The CDR3 spans 15 residues. Losses at the gene ends were 4 bases for V and 2 bases for J; bases not matched to a gene: 6. The CDR3 region is CATSKGQDLTDTQYF. CDR3 DNA sequence: TGTGCCACCAGCAAAGGACAGGACCTCACAGATACGCAGTATTTT.

This clonotype came up a few times. The chain carries TRBV20-1 and TRBJ2-5; D might be TRBD2 (6 bases). The CDR3 spans 17 residues. The germline V and J ends were trimmed by 6 bases and 2 bases, with 25 bases remaining between them. Germline CDR1 DFQATT, CDR2 SNEGSKA (reference sequence). CDR3 in DNA: TGCAGTGCCCTCTCCGGGACTTCCTTGGGATCACAAGAGACCCAGTACTTC. Residues: CSALSGTSLGSQETQYF.

This clonotype has a count of ten or more. The V call is TRBV7-3, the J call TRBJ2-5; 8 bases are a match to TRBD2. The V and J ends lost 5 bases and 4 bases, in that order; junction bases with no gene match: 9. The germline gives CDR1 SGHTA, CDR2 FQGTGA. The CDR3 runs 15 residues. DNA of the CDR3: TGTGCCAGCAGCGCCATAGCGGGGAGTGGAGAGACCCAGTACTTC. Its translation: CASSAIAGSGETQYF. Looking up the rest from reference TRBV7-3 and TRBJ2-5 gives the full variable domain: GAGVSQTPSNKVTEKGKYVELRCDPISGHTALYWYRQSLGQGPEFLIYFQGTGAADDSGLPNDRFFAVRPEGSVSTLKIQRTERGDSAVYLCASSAIAGSGETQYFGPGTRLLVL.

This clonotype was seen only a few times. The V call is TRBV5-1, the J call TRBJ1-6; D may be TRBD1 (6 bases). V was shortened by 0 bases and J by 7 bases, with 11 bases between the two germline ends. Germline V gene lookup returns CDR1 SGHRS and CDR2 YFSETQ. This CDR3 region has 15 residues. CDR3: CASSLGAGANSPLHF. The CDR3 coding sequence is TGCGCCAGCAGCTTGGGCGCAGGGGCCAATTCACCCCTCCACTTT. Together with reference TRBV5-1 and TRBJ1-6, the CDR3 gives the full variable domain: KAGVTQTPRYLIKTRGQQVTLSCSPISGHRSVSWYQQTPGQGLQFLFEYFSETQRNKGNFPGRFSGRQFSNSRSEMNVSTLELGDSALYLCASSLGAGANSPLHFGNGTRLTVT.

In this sample, this clonotype turned up a few times. This may arise from a read error, as a much more abundant clone is one base away. The chain combines TRBV6-2 or TRBV6-3 with TRBJ2-3; D is perhaps TRBD2 (6 bases). The CDR3 has 15 residues. The V gene's germline CDR1 is MNHEY and CDR2 SVGEGT. Trimming removed 7 bases from V and 4 bases from J, with 18 bases in between. The CDR3 region is CASNLGGAGADTQYF. The CDR3 region has the DNA TGTGCCAGCAACCTAGGAGGGGCAGGCGCAGATACGCAGTATTTT.

Note on this clonotype: A much larger clone is a single base away; this may be a read error. The chain joins TRBV20-1 to TRBJ2-5; D not resolved. The CDR3 runs to 13 residues. Looked up from germline, CDR1 is DFQATT and CDR2 is SNEGSKA (reference sequence). Trimming left V 6 bases short and J 1 base short, with 12 bases between. In DNA, the CDR3 is TGCAGTGCCAATAGACGGTTCCAAGAGACCCAGTACTTC. Protein sequence: CSANRRFQETQYF.

This clonotype was seen at least ten times. V and J are TRBV28 and TRBJ1-2, with D possibly matching TRBD1 (5 bases). Germline V gene data show CDR1 as MDHEN and CDR2 as SYDVKM. The CDR3 length is 12 residues. V lost 6 bases, J lost 7 bases, and 12 bases lay in between. The CDR3 DNA is TGTGCCAGCAGCTCCGGGACGACTGGCTACACCTTC. Residues: CASSSGTTGYTF.

The chain links TRBV7-9 to TRBJ2-7, with D tentatively TRBD2 (7 bases). The CDR3 loop spans 15 amino acids. The germline V gene has CDR1 SEHNR and CDR2 FQNEAQ (reference sequence). Deletions cut 2 bases from V and 1 base from J, with 12 bases between. CDR3 nucleotide sequence: TGTGCCAGCAGCTTATACAGGGAGGGGTCCTACGAGCAGTACTTC. This translates into CASSLYREGSYEQYF.

This clonotype appeared many times. The V call is TRBV20-1, the J call TRBJ2-5, with D perhaps matching TRBD1 or TRBD2 (7 bases each). V was trimmed by 3 bases and J by 5 bases, leaving 13 bases between them. This CDR3 spans 13 amino acids. Germline V gene data show CDR1 as DFQATT and CDR2 as SNEGSKA (reference sequence). The CDR3 is CSASSQGGETQYF. CDR3 DNA sequence: TGCAGTGCTAGTAGCCAGGGGGGGGAGACCCAGTACTTC.

This clonotype was detected a few times. The CDR3 loop is CASSPTGGGRGNEQFF. CDR3 in DNA: TGTGCCAGCAGCCCAACAGGGGGGGGGCGAGGCAATGAGCAGTTCTTC. The rearrangement joins TRBV13 to TRBJ2-1; D might be TRBD1 (8 bases). V was clipped by 5 bases and J by 6 bases, with 20 bases between them. Germline assignment: CDR1 PRHDT and CDR2 FYEKMQ (reference sequence). There are 16 residues in the CDR3.

This clonotype was detected ten times or more. The CDR3 bases are TGCAGTGCTAGAAGTCGTCTAGCGGGCCGTGGGGGCACTAGCACAGATACGCAGTATTTT. Translating gives CSARSRLAGRGGTSTDTQYF. This chain connects TRBV20-1 to TRBJ2-3, with TRBD2 matching 8 bases. The ends lost 2 bases at V and 0 bases at J; junction bases unmatched: 19. The CDR3 contains 20 residues. The V gene's germline CDR1 is DFQATT and CDR2 SNEGSKA (reference sequence).

This chain uses TRBV7-9 with TRBJ1-2, with 8 bases lining up with TRBD1. The junction had 4 bases not matched to a gene; V was cut back by 1 base and J by 3 bases. Looked up from germline, CDR1 is SEHNR and CDR2 is FQNEAQ (reference sequence). The CDR3 has 15 amino acids. CDR3 amino acids: CASSLGGTGYYGYTF. The CDR3, as DNA: TGTGCCAGCAGCTTAGGGGGGACAGGTTACTATGGCTACACCTTC.

This clonotype was found many times. The chain joins TRBV11-2 to TRBJ2-3, with TRBD1 identical over 7 bases. The CDR3 covers 17 residues. V was clipped by 4 bases and J by 0 bases; unmatched bases: 10. Looked up from germline, CDR1 is SGHAT and CDR2 is FQNNGV. The CDR3: CASSSTTTGVSTDTQYF. Written as DNA, the CDR3 is TGTGCCAGCAGCTCCACCACCACAGGGGTCAGCACAGATACGCAGTATTTT.

Of note for this clonotype: A clone one base away is much larger, so this may be a read error. The chain combines TRBV20-1 with TRBJ2-3, with 8 bases lining up with TRBD2. This CDR3 has 18 residues. Unmatched junction bases numbered 23, after V lost 5 bases and J lost 7 bases. CDR1 DFQATT and CDR2 SNEGSKA come from the germline V gene (reference sequence). The CDR3 DNA reads as TGCAGTGCTGCCCACTCCAGCGGGGGCCCTCAAGGCAGGAATACGCAGTATTTT. Amino acid sequence: CSAAHSSGGPQGRNTQYF.

This clonotype was seen more than once but under ten times. The chain carries TRBV7-3 and TRBJ2-1, with unresolved D. The end of the DNA fits TRBJ2-7 better, so the J call may be wrong. Germline CDR1 SGHTA, CDR2 FQGTGA. CDR3 length: 15 amino acids. The CDR3 spells CASSLTKTAYNEQYF. The CDR3 DNA reads as TGTGCCAGCAGCTTAACTAAAACAGCCTACAATGAGCAGTACTTC.

This clonotype was counted ten times or more. The chain uses TRBV7-2 and TRBJ1-5; possible D gene TRBD1, 5 bases. V was pared by 1 base and J by 4 bases, with 14 bases between. This CDR3 is built from 16 residues. Germline loops: CDR1 SGHTA, CDR2 FQGNSA. DNA for the CDR3: TGTGCCAGCAGCTTAGGAAGTGACAGAGGAAATCAGCCCCAGCATTTT. This encodes CASSLGSDRGNQPQHF.

This clonotype was observed at least ten times. The CDR3 reads CASSQDVGSYGYTF. CDR3 nucleotide sequence: TGTGCCAGCAGCCAAGATGTGGGCAGCTATGGCTACACCTTC. The chain is built from TRBV4-2 and TRBJ1-2, with D uncertain. V was shortened by 0 bases and J by 4 bases, with 9 bases between the two germline ends. The CDR3 runs to 14 residues. Germline CDR1 and CDR2: LGHNA and YNFKEQ.

This chain connects TRBV12-3 or TRBV12-4 to TRBJ1-3, with D possibly matching TRBD1 (5 bases). Trimming took 6 bases from V and 0 from J, leaving 15 bases between them. The CDR3 covers 16 residues. The CDR3 nucleotides are TGTGCCAGCAGCCCTGGGACGGCCCACTCTGGAAACACCATATATTTT. Residues: CASSPGTAHSGNTIYF.

V usage is TRBV4-3 and J usage is TRBJ2-4; D possibly corresponds to TRBD1 (5 bases). The J call may be incorrect, as the DNA end agrees better with TRBJ2-7. The CDR3 is 14 residues long. In germline, CDR1 is LGHNA, CDR2 YSLEER. The DNA of the CDR3 is TGCGCCAGCAGCCGAGATTTAGACAGCTACGAGCAGTACTTC. Amino acids: CASSRDLDSYEQYF.

Comments on this clonotype: This may arise from a read error, as a much more abundant clone is one base away. The CDR3 reads CSSSPMGPFYEQYF. DNA for the CDR3: TGTTCCAGCAGCCCGATGGGACCCTTCTACGAGCAGTACTTC. V is TRBV7-3 and J is TRBJ2-5; D might be TRBD1 or TRBD2, each matching 5 bases. The DNA end is more similar to TRBJ2-7, so the J call may be wrong. The germline V gene has CDR1 SGHTA and CDR2 FQGTGA. The CDR3 spans 14 residues.